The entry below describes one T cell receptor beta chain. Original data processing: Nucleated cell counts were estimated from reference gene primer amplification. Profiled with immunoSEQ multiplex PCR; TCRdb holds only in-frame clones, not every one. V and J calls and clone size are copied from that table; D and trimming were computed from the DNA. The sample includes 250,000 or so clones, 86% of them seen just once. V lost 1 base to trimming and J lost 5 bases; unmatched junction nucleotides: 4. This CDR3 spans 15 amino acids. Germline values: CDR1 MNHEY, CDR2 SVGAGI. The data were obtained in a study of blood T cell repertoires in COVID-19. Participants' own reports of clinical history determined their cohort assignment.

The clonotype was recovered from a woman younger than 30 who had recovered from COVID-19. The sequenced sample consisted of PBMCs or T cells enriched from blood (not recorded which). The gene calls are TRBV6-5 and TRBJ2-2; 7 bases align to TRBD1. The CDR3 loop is CASSYYRGWTGELFF. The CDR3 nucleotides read TGTGCCAGCAGTTACTACAGGGGCTGGACCGGGGAGCTGTTTTTT.